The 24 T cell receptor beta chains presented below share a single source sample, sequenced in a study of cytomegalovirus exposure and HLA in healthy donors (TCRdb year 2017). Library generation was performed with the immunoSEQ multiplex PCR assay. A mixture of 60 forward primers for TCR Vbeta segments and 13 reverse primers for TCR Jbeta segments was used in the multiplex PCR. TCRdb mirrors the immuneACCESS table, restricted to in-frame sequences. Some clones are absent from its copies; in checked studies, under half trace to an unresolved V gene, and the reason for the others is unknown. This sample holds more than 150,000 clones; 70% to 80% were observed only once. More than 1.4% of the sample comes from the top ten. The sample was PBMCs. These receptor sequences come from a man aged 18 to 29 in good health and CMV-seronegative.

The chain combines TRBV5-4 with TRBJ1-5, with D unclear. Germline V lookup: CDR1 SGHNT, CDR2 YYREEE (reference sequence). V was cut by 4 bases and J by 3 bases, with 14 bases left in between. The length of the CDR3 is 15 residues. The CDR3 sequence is CASSQDLGPNQPQHF. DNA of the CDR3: TGTGCCAGCAGCCAGGATCTGGGCCCCAATCAGCCCCAGCATTTT.

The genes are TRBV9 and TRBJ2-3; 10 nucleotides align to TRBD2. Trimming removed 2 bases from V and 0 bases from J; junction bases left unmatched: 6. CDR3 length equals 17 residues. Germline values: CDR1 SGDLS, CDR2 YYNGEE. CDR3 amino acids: CASSVEREGRSTDTQYF. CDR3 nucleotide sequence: TGTGCCAGCAGCGTCGAGCGGGAGGGCCGGAGCACAGATACGCAGTATTTT.

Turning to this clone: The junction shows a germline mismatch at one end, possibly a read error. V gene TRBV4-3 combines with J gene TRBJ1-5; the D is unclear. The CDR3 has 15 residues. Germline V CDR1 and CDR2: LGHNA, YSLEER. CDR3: CASSQDWESSQLQHF. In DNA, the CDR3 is TGCGCCAGCAGCCAAGATTGGGAGAGTAGTCAGCTCCAGCATTTT.

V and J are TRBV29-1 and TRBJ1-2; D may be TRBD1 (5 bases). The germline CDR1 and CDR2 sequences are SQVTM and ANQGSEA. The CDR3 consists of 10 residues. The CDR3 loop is CLAGDYGYTF. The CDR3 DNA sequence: TGCTTGGCGGGGGACTATGGCTACACCTTC. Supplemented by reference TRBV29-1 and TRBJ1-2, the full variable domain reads SAVISQKPSRDICQRGTSLTIQCQVDSQVTMMFWYRQQPGQSLTLIATANQGSEATYESGFVIDKFPISRPNLTFSTLTVSNMSPEDSSIYLCLAGDYGYTFGSGTRLTVV.

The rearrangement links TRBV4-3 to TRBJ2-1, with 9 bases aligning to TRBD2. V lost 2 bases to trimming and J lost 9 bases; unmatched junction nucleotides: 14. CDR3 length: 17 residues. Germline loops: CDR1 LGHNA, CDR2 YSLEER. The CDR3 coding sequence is TGCGCCAGCAGCCAACCCCCCCGTGTAGCGGGAGTTGTTGAGCAGTTCTTC. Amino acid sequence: CASSQPPRVAGVVEQFF.

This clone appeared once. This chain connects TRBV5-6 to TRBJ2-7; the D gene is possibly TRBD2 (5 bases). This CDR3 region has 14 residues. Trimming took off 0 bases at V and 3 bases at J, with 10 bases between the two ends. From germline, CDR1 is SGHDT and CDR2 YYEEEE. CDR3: CASSLGLARYEQYF. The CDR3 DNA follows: TGTGCCAGCAGCTTGGGGCTAGCCCGCTACGAGCAGTACTTC.

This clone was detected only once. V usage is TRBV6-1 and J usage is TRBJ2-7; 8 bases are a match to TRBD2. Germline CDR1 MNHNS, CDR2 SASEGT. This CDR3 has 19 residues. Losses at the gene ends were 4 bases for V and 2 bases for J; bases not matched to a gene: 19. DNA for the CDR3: TGTGCCAGCAGTGTCCAGTCCGGGACTAGATCCCTTCCCCCCTACGAGCAGTACTTC. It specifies CASSVQSGTRSLPPYEQYF.

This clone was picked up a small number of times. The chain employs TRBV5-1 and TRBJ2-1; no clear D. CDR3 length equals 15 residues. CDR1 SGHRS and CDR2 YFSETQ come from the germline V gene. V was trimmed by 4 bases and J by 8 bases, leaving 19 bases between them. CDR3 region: CASSPQPLPGYEQFF. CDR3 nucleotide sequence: TGCGCCAGCAGCCCACAACCTCTGCCCGGGTATGAGCAGTTCTTC. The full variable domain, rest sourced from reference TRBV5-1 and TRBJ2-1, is KAGVTQTPRYLIKTRGQQVTLSCSPISGHRSVSWYQQTPGQGLQFLFEYFSETQRNKGNFPGRFSGRQFSNSRSEMNVSTLELGDSALYLCASSPQPLPGYEQFFGPGTRLTVL.

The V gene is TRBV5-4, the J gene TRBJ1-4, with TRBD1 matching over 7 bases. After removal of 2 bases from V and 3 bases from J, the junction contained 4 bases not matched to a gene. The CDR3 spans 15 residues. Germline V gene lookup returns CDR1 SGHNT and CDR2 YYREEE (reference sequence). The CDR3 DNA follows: TGTGCCAGCAGCTTACGACAGGGCTCTAATGAAAAACTGTTTTTT. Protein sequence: CASSLRQGSNEKLFF.

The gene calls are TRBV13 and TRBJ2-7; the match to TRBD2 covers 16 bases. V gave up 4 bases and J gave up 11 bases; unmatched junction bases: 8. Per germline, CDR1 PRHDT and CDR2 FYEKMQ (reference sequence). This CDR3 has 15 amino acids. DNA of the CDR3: TGTGCCAGCAGCTCCGGGACTAGCGGGAGGGCCGTGGAGTACTTC. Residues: CASSSGTSGRAVEYF.

Here the CDR3 DNA reads TGTGCCAGCAGCTTAGGACAGGGTGTTAACTACGAGCAGTACTTC. Its protein product is CASSLGQGVNYEQYF. J is TRBJ2-7 and V is TRBV13, with a weak D call TRBD1 (6 bases). V lost 0 bases to trimming and J lost 3 bases, with 12 bases between them. This CDR3 has 15 amino acids. Germline CDR1 is PRHDT and CDR2 is FYEKMQ (reference sequence).

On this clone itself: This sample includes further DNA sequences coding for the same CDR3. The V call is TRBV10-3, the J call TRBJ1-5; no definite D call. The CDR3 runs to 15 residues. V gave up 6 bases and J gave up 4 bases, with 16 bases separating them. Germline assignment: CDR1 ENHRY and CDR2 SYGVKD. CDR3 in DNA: TGTGCCATCAGCGAGGACGGCTTAGCAAATCAGCCCCAGCATTTT. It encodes CAISEDGLANQPQHF.

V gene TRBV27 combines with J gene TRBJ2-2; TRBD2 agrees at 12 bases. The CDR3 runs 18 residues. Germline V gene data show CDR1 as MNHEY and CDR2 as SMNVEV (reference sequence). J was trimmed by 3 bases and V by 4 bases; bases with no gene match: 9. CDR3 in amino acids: CASSSPPRLAGDTGELFF. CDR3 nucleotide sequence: TGTGCCAGCAGTTCCCCCCCCAGACTAGCGGGAGACACCGGGGAGCTGTTTTTT.

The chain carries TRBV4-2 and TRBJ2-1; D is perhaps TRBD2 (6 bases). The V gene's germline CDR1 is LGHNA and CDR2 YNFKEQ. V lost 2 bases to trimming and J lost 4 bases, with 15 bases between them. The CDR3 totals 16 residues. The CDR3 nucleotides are TGTGCCAGCAGCCAAAAGAGGACGGGGGTTTACAATGAGCAGTTCTTC. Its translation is CASSQKRTGVYNEQFF.

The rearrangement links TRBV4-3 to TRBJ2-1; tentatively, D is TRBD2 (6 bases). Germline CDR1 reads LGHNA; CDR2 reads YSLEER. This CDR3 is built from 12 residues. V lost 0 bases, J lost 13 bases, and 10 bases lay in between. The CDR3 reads CASSQDRRVQFF. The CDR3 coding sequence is TGCGCCAGCAGCCAAGATCGGAGGGTCCAGTTCTTC.

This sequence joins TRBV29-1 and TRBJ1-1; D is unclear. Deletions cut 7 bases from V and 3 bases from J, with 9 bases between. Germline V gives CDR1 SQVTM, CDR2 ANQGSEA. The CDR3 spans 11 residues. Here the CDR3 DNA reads TGCAGCGCCAGCGTGGACACTGAAGCTTTCTTT. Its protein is CSASVDTEAFF. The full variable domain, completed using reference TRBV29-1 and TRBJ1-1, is SAVISQKPSRDICQRGTSLTIQCQVDSQVTMMFWYRQQPGQSLTLIATANQGSEATYESGFVIDKFPISRPNLTFSTLTVSNMSPEDSSIYLCSASVDTEAFFGQGTRLTVV.

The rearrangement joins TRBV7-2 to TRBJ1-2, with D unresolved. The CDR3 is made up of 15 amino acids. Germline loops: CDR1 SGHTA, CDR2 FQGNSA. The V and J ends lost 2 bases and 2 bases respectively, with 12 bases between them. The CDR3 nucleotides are TGTGCCAGCAGCTTACTTCCCAGAAAAAACTATGGCTACACCTTC. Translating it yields CASSLLPRKNYGYTF.

CDR3 DNA: TGTGCCAGCAGTGACGGGGGAGGGCCTAACAATGAGCAGTTCTTC. Encoded protein: CASSDGGGPNNEQFF. V usage is TRBV6-4 and J usage is TRBJ2-1; TRBD2 aligns across 7 bases. V shed 2 bases and J 5 bases; nucleotides not matched to a gene: 6. This CDR3 region has 15 residues. CDR1 is MRHNA, CDR2 SNTAGT, per germline.

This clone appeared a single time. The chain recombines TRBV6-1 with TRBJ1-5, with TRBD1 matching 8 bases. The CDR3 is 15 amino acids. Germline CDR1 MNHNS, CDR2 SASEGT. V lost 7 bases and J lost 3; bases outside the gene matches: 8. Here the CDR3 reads CASTTQGALNQPQHF. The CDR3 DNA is TGTGCCAGCACTACTCAGGGGGCTCTCAATCAGCCCCAGCATTTT.

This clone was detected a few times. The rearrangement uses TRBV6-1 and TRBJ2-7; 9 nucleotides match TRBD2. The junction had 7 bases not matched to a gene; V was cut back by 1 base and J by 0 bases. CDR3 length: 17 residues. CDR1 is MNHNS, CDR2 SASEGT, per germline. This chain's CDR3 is CASSEEALAGPSYEQYF. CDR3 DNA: TGTGCCAGCAGTGAAGAAGCACTAGCGGGTCCCTCCTACGAGCAGTACTTC.

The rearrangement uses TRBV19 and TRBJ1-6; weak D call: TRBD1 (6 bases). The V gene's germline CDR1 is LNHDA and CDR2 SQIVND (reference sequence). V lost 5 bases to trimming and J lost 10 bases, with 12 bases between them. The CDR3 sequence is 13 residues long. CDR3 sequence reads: CASSPRGESPLHF. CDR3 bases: TGTGCCAGTAGTCCCAGGGGCGAGTCACCCCTCCACTTT.

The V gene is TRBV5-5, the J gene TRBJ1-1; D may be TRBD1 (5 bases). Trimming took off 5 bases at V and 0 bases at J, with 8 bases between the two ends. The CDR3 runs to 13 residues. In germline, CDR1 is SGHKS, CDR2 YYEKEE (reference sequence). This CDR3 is CASRSDMNTEAFF. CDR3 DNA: TGTGCCAGCAGGTCGGACATGAACACTGAAGCTTTCTTT.

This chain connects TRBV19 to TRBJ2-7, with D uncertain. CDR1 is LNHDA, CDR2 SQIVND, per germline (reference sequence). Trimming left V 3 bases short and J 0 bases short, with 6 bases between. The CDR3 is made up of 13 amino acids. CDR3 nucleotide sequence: TGTGCCAGTAGTATTGCAGACTCCTACGAGCAGTACTTC. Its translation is CASSIADSYEQYF.

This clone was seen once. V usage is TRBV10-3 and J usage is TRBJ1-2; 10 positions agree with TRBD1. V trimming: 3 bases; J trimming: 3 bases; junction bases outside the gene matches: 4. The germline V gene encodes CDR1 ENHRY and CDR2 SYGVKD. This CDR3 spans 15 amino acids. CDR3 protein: CAISDEGQGYYGYTF. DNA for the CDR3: TGTGCCATCAGTGATGAGGGACAGGGGTACTATGGCTACACCTTC.